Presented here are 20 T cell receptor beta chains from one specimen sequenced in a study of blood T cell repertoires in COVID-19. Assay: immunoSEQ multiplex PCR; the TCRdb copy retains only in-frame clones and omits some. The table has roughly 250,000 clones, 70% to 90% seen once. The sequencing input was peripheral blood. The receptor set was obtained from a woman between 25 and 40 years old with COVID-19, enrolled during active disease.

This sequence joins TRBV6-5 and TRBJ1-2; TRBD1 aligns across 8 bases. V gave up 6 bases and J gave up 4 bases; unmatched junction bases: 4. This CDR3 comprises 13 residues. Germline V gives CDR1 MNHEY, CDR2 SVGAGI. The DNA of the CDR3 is TGTGCCAGCAGGCCGGGACAGGCCTATGGCTACACCTTC. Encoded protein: CASRPGQAYGYTF.

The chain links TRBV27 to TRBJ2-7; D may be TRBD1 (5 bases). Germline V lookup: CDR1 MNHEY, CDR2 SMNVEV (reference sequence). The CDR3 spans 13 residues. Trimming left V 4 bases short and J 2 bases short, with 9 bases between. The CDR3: CASSYRGPYEQYF. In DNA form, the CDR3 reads TGTGCCAGCAGTTATAGGGGCCCCTACGAGCAGTACTTC.

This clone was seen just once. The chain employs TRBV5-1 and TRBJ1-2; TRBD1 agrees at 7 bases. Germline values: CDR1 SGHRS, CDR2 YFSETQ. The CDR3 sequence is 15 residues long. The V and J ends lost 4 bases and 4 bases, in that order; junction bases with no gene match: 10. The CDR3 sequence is CASSPTTGSAYGYTF. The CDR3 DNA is TGCGCCAGCAGCCCCACGACAGGGTCGGCCTATGGCTACACCTTC.

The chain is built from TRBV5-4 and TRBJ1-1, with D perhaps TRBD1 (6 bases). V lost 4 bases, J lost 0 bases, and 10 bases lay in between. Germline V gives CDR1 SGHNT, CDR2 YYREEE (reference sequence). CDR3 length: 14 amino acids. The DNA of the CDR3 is TGTGCCAGCAGCCAGGGGACCCTGAACACTGAAGCTTTCTTT. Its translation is CASSQGTLNTEAFF.

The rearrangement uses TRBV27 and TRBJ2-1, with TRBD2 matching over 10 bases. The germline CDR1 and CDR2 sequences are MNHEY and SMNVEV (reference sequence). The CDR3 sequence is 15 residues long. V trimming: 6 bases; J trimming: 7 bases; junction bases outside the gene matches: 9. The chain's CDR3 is CASRESGGAGNEQFF. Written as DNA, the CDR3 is TGTGCCAGCAGGGAAAGCGGGGGGGCCGGAAATGAGCAGTTCTTC.

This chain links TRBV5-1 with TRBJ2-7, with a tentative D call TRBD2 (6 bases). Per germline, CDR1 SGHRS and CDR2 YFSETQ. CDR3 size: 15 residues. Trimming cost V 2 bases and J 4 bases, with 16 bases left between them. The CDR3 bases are TGCGCCAGCAGCTTCGGACCGAGGGAGGAGTACGAGCAGTACTTC. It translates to CASSFGPREEYEQYF.

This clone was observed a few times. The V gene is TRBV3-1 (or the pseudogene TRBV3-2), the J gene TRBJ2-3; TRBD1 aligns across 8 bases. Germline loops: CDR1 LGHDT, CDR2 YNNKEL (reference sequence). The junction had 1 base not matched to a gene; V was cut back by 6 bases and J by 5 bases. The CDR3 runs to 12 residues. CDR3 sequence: CASRQGGDTQYF. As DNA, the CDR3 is TGTGCCAGCAGACAGGGGGGAGATACGCAGTATTTT.

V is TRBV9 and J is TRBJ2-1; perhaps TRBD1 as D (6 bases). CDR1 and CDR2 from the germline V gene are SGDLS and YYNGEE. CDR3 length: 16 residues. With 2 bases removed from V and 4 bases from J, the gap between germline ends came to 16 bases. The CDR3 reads CASSVRRGKSYNEQFF. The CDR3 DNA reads TGTGCCAGCAGCGTCCGCAGGGGCAAAAGTTACAATGAGCAGTTCTTC.

CDR3 region: CASSERSTYNEQFF. As DNA, the CDR3 is TGTGCCAGCAGTGAACGTAGTACCTACAATGAGCAGTTCTTC. This sequence joins TRBV2 and TRBJ2-1; no definite D call. Germline-derived CDR1 and CDR2 are SNHLY and FYNNEI. CDR3 length: 14 amino acids. Between the trimmed V and J ends, which lost 2 bases and 2 bases, there was a span of 7 bases.

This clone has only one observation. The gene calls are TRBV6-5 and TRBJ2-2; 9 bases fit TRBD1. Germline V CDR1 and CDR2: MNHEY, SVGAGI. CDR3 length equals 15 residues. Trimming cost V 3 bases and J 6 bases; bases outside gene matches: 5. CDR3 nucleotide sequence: TGTGCCAGCAGTTATTTAACAGGGGGCTCCGGGGAGCTGTTTTTT. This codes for CASSYLTGGSGELFF.

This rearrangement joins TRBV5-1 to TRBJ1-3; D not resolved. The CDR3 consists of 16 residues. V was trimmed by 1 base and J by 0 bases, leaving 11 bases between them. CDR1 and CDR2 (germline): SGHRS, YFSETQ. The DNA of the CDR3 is TGCGCCAGCAGCTTGAGGTCGGGGAGCTCTGGAAACACCATATATTTT. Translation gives CASSLRSGSSGNTIYF. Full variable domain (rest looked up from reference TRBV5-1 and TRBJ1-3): KAGVTQTPRYLIKTRGQQVTLSCSPISGHRSVSWYQQTPGQGLQFLFEYFSETQRNKGNFPGRFSGRQFSNSRSEMNVSTLELGDSALYLCASSLRSGSSGNTIYFGEGSWLTVV.

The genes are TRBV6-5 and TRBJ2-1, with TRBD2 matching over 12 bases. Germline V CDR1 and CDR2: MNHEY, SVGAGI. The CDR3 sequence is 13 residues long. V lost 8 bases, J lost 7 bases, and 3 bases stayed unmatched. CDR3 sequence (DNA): TGTGCCAGCTCTAGCGGGGGGGCGAATGAGCAGTTCTTC. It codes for CASSSGGANEQFF.

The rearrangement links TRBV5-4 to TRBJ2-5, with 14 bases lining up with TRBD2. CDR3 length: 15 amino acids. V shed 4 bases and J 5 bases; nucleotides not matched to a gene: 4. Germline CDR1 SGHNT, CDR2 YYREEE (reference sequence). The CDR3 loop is CASSTGLAGVETQYF. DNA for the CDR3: TGTGCCAGCAGCACGGGACTAGCGGGGGTGGAGACCCAGTACTTC.

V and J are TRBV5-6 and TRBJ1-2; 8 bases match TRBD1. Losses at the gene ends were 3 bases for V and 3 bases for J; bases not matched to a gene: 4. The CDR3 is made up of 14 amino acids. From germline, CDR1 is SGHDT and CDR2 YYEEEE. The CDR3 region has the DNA TGTGCCAGCAGCTGGGACAGGATTTACTATGGCTACACCTTC. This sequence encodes CASSWDRIYYGYTF.

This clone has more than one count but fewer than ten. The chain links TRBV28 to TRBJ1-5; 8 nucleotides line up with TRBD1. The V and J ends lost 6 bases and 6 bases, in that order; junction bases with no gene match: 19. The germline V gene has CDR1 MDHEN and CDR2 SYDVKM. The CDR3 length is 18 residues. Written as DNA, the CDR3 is TGTGCCAGCAGCCTGATAAATCCAGGGGGCCGCTGGCGTCAGCCCCAGCATTTT. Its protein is CASSLINPGGRWRQPQHF. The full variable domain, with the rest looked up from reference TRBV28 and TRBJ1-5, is DVKVTQSSRYLVKRTGEKVFLECVQDMDHENMFWYRQDPGLGLRLIYFSYDVKMKEKGDIPEGYSVSREKKERFSLILESASTNQTSMYLCASSLINPGGRWRQPQHFGDGTRLSIL.

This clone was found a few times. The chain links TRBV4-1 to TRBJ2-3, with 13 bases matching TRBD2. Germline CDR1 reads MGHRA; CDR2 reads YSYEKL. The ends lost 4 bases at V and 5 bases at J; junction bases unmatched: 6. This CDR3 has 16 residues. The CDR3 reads CASSLTTSGGQDTQYF. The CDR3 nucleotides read TGCGCCAGCAGCCTTACGACTAGCGGGGGGCAAGATACGCAGTATTTT.

The CDR3 region has the DNA TGTGCCAGCAGCCCCCGTCTAGCGGGGGCTGTAGATACGCAGTATTTT. This encodes CASSPRLAGAVDTQYF. V gene TRBV3-1 (or the pseudogene TRBV3-2) combines with J gene TRBJ2-3, with 10 bases aligning to TRBD2. The CDR3 loop spans 16 amino acids. V lost 4 bases to trimming and J lost 5 bases; unmatched junction nucleotides: 9. Germline lookup yields CDR1 LGHDT and CDR2 YNNKEL (reference sequence).

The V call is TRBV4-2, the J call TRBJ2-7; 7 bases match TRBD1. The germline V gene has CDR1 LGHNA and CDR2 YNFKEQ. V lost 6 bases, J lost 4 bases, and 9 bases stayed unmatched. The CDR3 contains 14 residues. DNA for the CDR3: TGTGCCAGCAGGACGACAGGGAGCGATTACGAGCAGTACTTC. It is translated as CASRTTGSDYEQYF.

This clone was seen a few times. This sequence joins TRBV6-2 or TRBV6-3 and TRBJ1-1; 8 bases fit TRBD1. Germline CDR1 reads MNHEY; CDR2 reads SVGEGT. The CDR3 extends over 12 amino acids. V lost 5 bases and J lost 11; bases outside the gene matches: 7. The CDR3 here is CASSDPDRVAFF. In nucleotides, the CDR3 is TGTGCCAGCAGTGATCCGGACAGGGTTGCTTTCTTT.

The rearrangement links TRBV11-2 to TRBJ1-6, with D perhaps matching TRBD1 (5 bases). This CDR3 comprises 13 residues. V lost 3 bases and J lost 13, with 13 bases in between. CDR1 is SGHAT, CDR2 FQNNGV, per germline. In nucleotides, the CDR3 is TGTGCCAGCAGCTTGGGGGAGGATGTTCCCCTCCACTTT. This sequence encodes CASSLGEDVPLHF.